Sequencing of this T cell receptor (beta chain) was carried out in a study of T cell changes during pregnancy in multiple sclerosis. The CDR3 totals 14 residues. The germline V gene has CDR1 LGHNT and CDR2 FRNRAP. The germline V and J ends were trimmed by 1 base and 0 bases, with 7 bases remaining between them. Libraries were prepared by immunoSEQ multiplex PCR; TCRdb keeps only in-frame clonotypes and omits some of them. The profile covers roughly 23,000 clones, with approximately 90% appearing a single time and approximately 6.3% taken by the ten largest. The sequence came from a female donor with multiple sclerosis, enrolled in a pregnancy study. This rearrangement joins TRBV12-5 to TRBJ2-7, with D maybe TRBD2 (6 bases). Specimen: CD8+ T cells from peripheral blood mononuclear cells, collected in the first trimester of pregnancy. The CDR3 protein is CASGLGGLSYEQYF. The CDR3 DNA is TGTGCTAGTGGTTTGGGGGGACTCTCCTACGAGCAGTACTTC.